Each of the 23 T cell receptor beta chains below was sequenced from the same sample in a study of metastatic and nonmetastatic thyroid tumors (dated by TCRdb to the early 2020s). To prepare the library, PCR was applied. The instrument given in TCRdb is Illumina HiSeq 4000. The public reads were reprocessed in TCRdb via fastp at Q25 and MiXCR, keeping in-frame beta chains. The sample yields roughly 17,000 clones; around 28% were counted once. The ten largest account for about 23% of the sample. None of the patients had been given any treatment before thyroid surgery. The sequencing sample was made of tumor tissue. The receptor set was obtained from a male donor with papillary thyroid cancer or a benign thyroid nodule (not recorded which). Some clones in this sample may be carry-over from other donors' samples.

This clone has more than one count but fewer than ten. V gene TRBV6-8 combines with J gene TRBJ2-7; D call uncertain. With 9 bases removed from V and 7 bases from J, the gap between germline ends came to 4 bases. From germline, CDR1 is MNHGY and CDR2 SAAAGT. The CDR3 runs 8 residues. CDR3 in DNA: TGTGCCAGAGGGGAGCAGTACTTC. Its translation: CARGEQYF.

The chain uses TRBV28 and TRBJ2-7; either TRBD1 or TRBD2 may supply D (5 bases each). The CDR3 loop spans 18 amino acids. V lost 1 base to trimming and J lost 3 bases, with 22 bases between them. The V gene's germline CDR1 is MDHEN and CDR2 SYDVKM. This CDR3 is CASSLLSWPGTSFYEQYF. The CDR3 DNA is TGTGCCAGCAGTTTATTATCTTGGCCTGGGACCTCGTTCTACGAGCAGTACTTC.

The chain recombines TRBV9 with TRBJ1-6; TRBD1 is a possible D gene (6 bases). Trimming left V 4 bases short and J 8 bases short, with 13 bases between. The CDR3 consists of 14 residues. Looked up from germline, CDR1 is SGDLS and CDR2 is YYNGEE. For the CDR3, the DNA is TGTGCCAGCAGCTACGAGTACAGGGATTCACCCCTCCACTTT. Translated: CASSYEYRDSPLHF. Filled out from reference TRBV9 and TRBJ1-6, the complete variable domain reads DSGVTQTPKHLITATGQRVTLRCSPRSGDLSVYWYQQSLDQGLQFLIQYYNGEERAKGNILERFSAQQFPDLHSELNLSSLELGDSALYFCASSYEYRDSPLHFGNGTRLTVT.

The chain couples TRBV12-3 or TRBV12-4 to TRBJ2-1; D not resolved. Trimming took 2 bases from V and 10 from J, leaving 15 bases between them. There are 14 residues in the CDR3. CDR3: CASSLRWDGREQFF. CDR3 nucleotides: TGTGCCAGCAGTTTACGGTGGGATGGTAGGGAGCAGTTCTTC.

The V and J genes are TRBV5-1 and TRBJ2-7, with D unclear. This CDR3 is built from 16 residues. Trimming cost V 3 bases and J 0 bases, with 16 bases left between them. Germline V gene lookup returns CDR1 SGHRS and CDR2 YFSETQ. This CDR3 is CASSYRLAASSYEQYF. The CDR3 nucleotides read TGCGCCAGCAGCTACCGTTTGGCAGCTAGCTCCTACGAGCAGTACTTC. The whole variable domain, remainder taken from reference TRBV5-1 and TRBJ2-7, is KAGVTQTPRYLIKTRGQQVTLSCSPISGHRSVSWYQQTPGQGLQFLFEYFSETQRNKGNFPGRFSGRQFSNSRSEMNVSTLELGDSALYLCASSYRLAASSYEQYFGPGTRLTVT.

The V gene is TRBV24-1, the J gene TRBJ2-1, with a tentative D call TRBD2 (5 bases). Trimming shortened V by 5 bases and J by 4 bases, and 14 bases separated the two germline ends. Per the germline V gene, CDR1 is KGHDR and CDR2 is SFDVKD. The CDR3 sequence is 15 residues long. CDR3 DNA sequence: TGTGCCACCAGTGCTAGCAGTACGGCATACAATGAGCAGTTCTTC. Amino acid sequence: CATSASSTAYNEQFF.

Comment on this clone: Its ends do not fully match the called genes, so a read error is possible. The chain recombines TRBV5-4 with TRBJ1-1; D possibly corresponds to TRBD1 (5 bases). CDR1 and CDR2 from the germline V gene are SGHNT and YYREEE (reference sequence). The CDR3 contains 14 residues. The CDR3 sequence: CACSLSTVHTEALF. For the CDR3, the DNA is TGTGCCTGCAGCTTGTCGACAGTGCACACTGAAGCTCTCTTT. Based on the CDR3 plus reference TRBV5-4 and TRBJ1-1, the full variable domain is ETGVTQSPTHLIKTRGQQVTLRCSSQSGHNTVSWYQQALGQGPQFIFQYYREEENGRGNFPPRFSGLQFPNYSSELNVNALELDDSALYLCACSLSTVHTEALFGQGTRLTVV.

The chain carries TRBV20-1 and TRBJ2-1, with a possible D match to TRBD2 (7 bases). Trimming removed 3 bases from V and 8 bases from J, with 17 bases in between. This CDR3 contains 14 residues. Germline CDR1 is DFQATT and CDR2 is SNEGSKA (reference sequence). CDR3 loop: CSASTLGGGDEQFF. The CDR3 region has the DNA TGCAGTGCTAGTACCCTAGGGGGGGGAGATGAGCAGTTCTTC.

This clone was recorded at least ten times. This chain connects TRBV4-2 to TRBJ2-1; perhaps D is TRBD1 or TRBD2 (5 bases each). V lost 0 bases and J lost 8, with 17 bases in between. The CDR3 totals 16 residues. CDR1 is LGHNA, CDR2 YNFKEQ, per germline. CDR3: CASSQDLGEPFYEQFF. CDR3 nucleotide sequence: TGTGCCAGCAGCCAAGATCTAGGGGAGCCTTTTTATGAGCAGTTCTTC.

This clone was seen only a few times. The chain couples TRBV12-5 to TRBJ1-1, with 10 bases that match TRBD1. CDR3 length: 14 amino acids. Per the germline V gene, CDR1 is LGHNT and CDR2 is FRNRAP. V dropped 3 bases and J dropped 5; count of bases not matched to a gene: 3. In DNA form, the CDR3 reads TGTGCTAGTGGTTTAGGACAGGGGGATACTGAAGCTTTCTTT. Translated, it gives CASGLGQGDTEAFF.

This clone appeared many times. The chain uses TRBV6-5 and TRBJ1-5; D is unresolved. Germline CDR1 MNHEY, CDR2 SVGAGI. The V gene lost 0 bases and the J gene lost 0 bases, with 9 bases spanning the gap. The CDR3 has 16 amino acids. The CDR3 sequence: CASSYSRVDSNQPQHF. CDR3 coding DNA: TGTGCCAGCAGTTACTCGCGAGTGGATAGCAATCAGCCCCAGCATTTT.

This clone was counted ten times or more. This chain links TRBV20-1 with TRBJ1-2; D gene ambiguous. This CDR3 spans 16 amino acids. Germline V lookup: CDR1 DFQATT, CDR2 SNEGSKA (reference sequence). V lost 5 bases and J 7 bases, leaving 26 bases between the germline ends. CDR3 loop: CSAPPGSGFPWSGYTF. CDR3 coding DNA: TGCAGTGCTCCACCCGGTTCAGGCTTCCCGTGGAGTGGCTACACCTTC.

This clone came up a few times. V usage is TRBV9 and J usage is TRBJ1-5; perhaps TRBD1 as D (6 bases). This CDR3 region has 12 residues. CDR1 SGDLS and CDR2 YYNGEE come from the germline V gene. V lost 0 bases, J lost 9 bases, and 7 bases lay in between. CDR3 coding DNA: TGTGCCAGCAGCGTAGAGGGGGGGCCCCAGCATTTT. Translated: CASSVEGGPQHF. Full variable domain (missing parts from reference TRBV9 and TRBJ1-5): DSGVTQTPKHLITATGQRVTLRCSPRSGDLSVYWYQQSLDQGLQFLIQYYNGEERAKGNILERFSAQQFPDLHSELNLSSLELGDSALYFCASSVEGGPQHFGDGTRLSIL.

This clone was counted ten times or more. The rearrangement uses TRBV7-9 and TRBJ1-4, with 9 bases aligning to TRBD1. V was pared by 4 bases and J by 8 bases, with 5 bases of the junction left unmatched. The length of the CDR3 is 14 residues. The V gene's germline CDR1 is SEHNR and CDR2 FQNEAQ (reference sequence). The CDR3 sequence: CASSSTGGWEKLFF. The CDR3 DNA reads as TGTGCCAGCAGCTCCACAGGGGGCTGGGAAAAACTGTTTTTT.

The rearrangement uses TRBV11-3 and TRBJ2-3; TRBD2 aligns across 8 bases. Germline V gives CDR1 SGHNT, CDR2 YENEEA. CDR3 length: 15 amino acids. Trimming took 4 bases from V and 2 from J; bases not matched to a gene: 5. The CDR3 region has the DNA TGTGCCAGCAGCTCCGGGACTAGAGACACAGATACGCAGTATTTT. It yields the protein CASSSGTRDTDTQYF.

This sequence joins TRBV10-3 and TRBJ2-3; 7 nucleotides agree with TRBD2. J gave up 6 bases and V 0 bases, and 3 bases lay outside the gene matches. From germline, CDR1 is ENHRY and CDR2 SYGVKD. CDR3 size: 14 residues. The CDR3 spells CAISESGGTDTQYF. Written as DNA, the CDR3 is TGTGCCATCAGTGAGTCGGGAGGGACGGATACGCAGTATTTT.

This clone was recorded at least ten times. V usage is TRBV5-1 and J usage is TRBJ2-5; TRBD1 matches 7 bases. Germline CDR1 is SGHRS and CDR2 is YFSETQ. The trim removed 0 bases at V and 2 bases at J, leaving 10 bases unmatched. This CDR3 comprises 17 residues. CDR3 amino acids: CASSLALTGTVQETQYF. CDR3 sequence (DNA): TGCGCCAGCAGCTTGGCCCTGACAGGGACAGTGCAAGAGACCCAGTACTTC.

This clone was detected a few times. The chain links TRBV9 to TRBJ1-5; D is undetermined. Germline lookup yields CDR1 SGDLS and CDR2 YYNGEE. The CDR3 runs 11 residues. V lost 7 bases to trimming and J lost 5 bases, with 7 bases between them. CDR3 coding DNA: TGTGCCAGCGGGCGAGATCAGCCCCAGCATTTT. Amino acids: CASGRDQPQHF.

The chain recombines TRBV30 with TRBJ1-2; D not certain. V was clipped by 2 bases and J by 8 bases, with 18 bases between them. The germline V gene encodes CDR1 GTSNPN and CDR2 SVGIG (reference sequence). This CDR3 has 14 residues. In DNA, the CDR3 is TGTGCCTGGAGTTTTCTCTCACTCGAGGGAGGCTACACCTTC. This codes for CAWSFLSLEGGYTF.

The gene calls are TRBV6-2 or TRBV6-3 and TRBJ1-2; no clear D. Germline CDR1 and CDR2: MNHEY and SVGEGT. The CDR3 consists of 15 residues. V gave up 7 bases and J gave up 6 bases, with 21 bases separating them. The CDR3 spells CASIVHGPDNNGYTF. DNA for the CDR3: TGTGCCAGCATCGTCCACGGGCCAGACAACAATGGCTACACCTTC.

This clone was observed many times. Being one base from a much bigger clone, this may be a read error. The chain links TRBV7-2 to TRBJ2-7; 8 bases match TRBD2. The CDR3 runs to 13 residues. Per germline, CDR1 SGHTA and CDR2 FQGNSA. The chain's CDR3 is CASSLGTSYEQCF. The CDR3 nucleotides read TGTGCCAGCAGCTTAGGGACTAGCTACGAGCAGTGCTTC.

The V call is TRBV5-1, the J call TRBJ2-1; TRBD1 matches at 7 bases. CDR1 is SGHRS, CDR2 YFSETQ, per germline. V lost 4 bases, J lost 6 bases, and 10 bases stayed unmatched. The CDR3 is 15 residues long. The CDR3 protein is CASSRDSQLGNEQFF. The CDR3 region has the DNA TGCGCCAGCAGCCGGGACAGCCAGTTGGGCAATGAGCAGTTCTTC.

The J gene is TRBJ2-7, the V gene TRBV5-1; 12 bases line up with TRBD2. The V and J ends lost 0 bases and 0 bases, in that order; junction bases with no gene match: 10. The CDR3 extends over 19 amino acids. CDR1 and CDR2 (germline): SGHRS, YFSETQ. The CDR3 sequence: CASSLAGTSGFTGSYEQYF. The CDR3 nucleotides are TGCGCCAGCAGCTTGGCGGGGACTAGCGGGTTCACCGGCTCCTACGAGCAGTACTTC.